Shown below are 23 T cell receptor beta chains from a single sample sequenced in a study of CD8 T cells in ankylosing spondylitis. Overall study findings and caveats: Characteristic, it appeared, of ankylosing spondylitis blood was a TCR beta motif of about eight highly homologous variants.

TCRdb re-called the 5' RACE reads through MiXCR, storing one row per CDR3 protein. The sample contains about 460,000 distinct CDR3 sequences, approximately 5% of which appear only once. Their target antigens are unknown. The sequencing input was blood, either unsorted or a sorted T cell fraction (not recorded which). These TCRs come from a male donor with ankylosing spondylitis.

This clonotype has just a few counts. The chain carries TRBV7-8 and TRBJ2-7, with D possibly TRBD2 on 6 matching bases. Between the trimmed V and J ends, which lost 1 base and 0 bases, there was a span of 25 bases. The CDR3 totals 20 residues. CDR1 and CDR2 (germline): SGHVS, FQNEAQ. The CDR3 nucleotides read TGTGCCAGCAGCTTAGTACTGGTCGCACGATCGGGCGGGGTCTCCTACGAGCAGTACTTC. Its protein is CASSLVLVARSGGVSYEQYF. The complete variable domain, with remaining parts taken from reference TRBV7-8 and TRBJ2-7, reads GAGVSQSPRYKVAKRGQDVALRCDPISGHVSLFWYQQALGQGPEFLTYFQNEAQLDKSGLPSDRFFAERPEGSVSTLKIQRTQQEDSAVYLCASSLVLVARSGGVSYEQYFGPGTRLTVT.

This clonotype was seen at least ten times. The chain joins TRBV5-1 to TRBJ2-1; TRBD2 matches at 14 bases. V lost 0 bases to trimming and J lost 9 bases; unmatched junction nucleotides: 8. Germline CDR1 and CDR2: SGHRS and YFSETQ. This CDR3 comprises 17 residues. The CDR3 DNA sequence: TGCGCCAGCAGCTTGGAAGGGACTAGCGGGAGCTTAGGTGAGCAGTTCTTC. Its translation: CASSLEGTSGSLGEQFF.

In this sample, this clonotype turned up many times. V usage is TRBV28 and J usage is TRBJ2-1; D is ambiguous. The CDR3 spans 13 residues. With 5 bases removed from V and 6 bases from J, the gap between germline ends came to 11 bases. CDR1 and CDR2 from the germline V gene are MDHEN and SYDVKM. The CDR3: CASSLPRTNEQFF. CDR3 in DNA: TGTGCCAGCAGTCTTCCTCGGACCAATGAGCAGTTCTTC.

There are many counts of this clonotype. This sequence joins TRBV6-5 and TRBJ2-5; 7 bases agree with TRBD2. CDR1 is MNHEY, CDR2 SVGAGI, per germline. Germline trimming cut 4 bases from V and 3 bases from J; bases unmatched to any gene: 11. This CDR3 region has 16 residues. CDR3 DNA sequence: TGTGCCAGCAGTTCCCAGCCACTAGCGCTAAAAGAGACCCAGTACTTC. Translating it yields CASSSQPLALKETQYF.

This clonotype was recorded at least ten times. CDR3 loop: CASSGTGISYEQYF. The CDR3 DNA is TGTGCCAGCTCAGGGACAGGGATATCCTACGAGCAGTACTTC. The chain is built from TRBV7-2 and TRBJ2-7, with 9 bases fitting TRBD1. V lost 8 bases and J lost 1; bases outside the gene matches: 6. The germline CDR1 and CDR2 sequences are SGHTA and FQGNSA. The CDR3 consists of 14 residues. The whole variable domain, filled in from reference TRBV7-2 and TRBJ2-7, reads GAGVSQSPSNKVTEKGKDVELRCDPISGHTALYWYRQSLGQGLEFLIYFQGNSAPDKSGLPSDRFSAERTGGSVSTLTIQRTQQEDSAVYLCASSGTGISYEQYFGPGTRLTVT.

Many counts were recorded for this clonotype. The chain couples TRBV7-8 to TRBJ1-2, with D possibly matching TRBD1 (5 bases). This CDR3 has 16 residues. Trimming took off 0 bases at V and 0 bases at J, with 11 bases between the two ends. Germline CDR1 and CDR2: SGHVS and FQNEAQ. CDR3 residues: CASSLASGTANYGYTF. CDR3 in DNA: TGTGCCAGCAGCTTAGCAAGTGGGACGGCTAACTATGGCTACACCTTC.

This clonotype was counted only a few times. This rearrangement joins TRBV7-8 to TRBJ2-5, with 7 bases lining up with TRBD2. V dropped 3 bases and J dropped 1; count of bases not matched to a gene: 20. The CDR3 sequence is 20 residues long. CDR1 SGHVS and CDR2 FQNEAQ come from the germline V gene. CDR3 coding DNA: TGTGCCAGCAGCTTGGGCCGAGGGAACCGGCGGCGGGAGCTCCAAGAGACCCAGTACTTC. Translation gives CASSLGRGNRRRELQETQYF.

This clonotype was seen repeatedly, ten times or more. The chain links TRBV6-1 to TRBJ1-2; 11 bases line up with TRBD1. V lost 4 bases and J lost 4; bases outside the gene matches: 5. This CDR3 region has 15 residues. In germline, CDR1 is MNHNS, CDR2 SASEGT. The CDR3 nucleotides read TGTGCCAGCAGTGCGGGGACAGGGGGTTCCTATGGCTACACCTTC. Translated, it gives CASSAGTGGSYGYTF.

This clonotype was seen many times. This chain links TRBV29-1 with TRBJ2-1; no firm D call. This CDR3 spans 11 amino acids. Germline CDR1 is SQVTM and CDR2 is ANQGSEA. V shed 6 bases and J shed 7 bases, with 10 bases lying between them. The CDR3 DNA reads TGCAGCGTGTGGGCCAGGAATGAGCAGTTCTTC. It codes for CSVWARNEQFF.

This clonotype has at least ten counts. The chain couples TRBV4-3 to TRBJ1-5; D not certain. V lost 1 base to trimming and J lost 6 bases, with 13 bases between them. The CDR3 sequence is 15 residues long. Germline CDR1 is LGHNA and CDR2 is YSLEER. CDR3 sequence reads: CASSQGVASGQPQHF. DNA for the CDR3: TGCGCCAGCAGCCAAGGTGTTGCAAGCGGTCAGCCCCAGCATTTT.

This clonotype was seen only a few times. J is TRBJ2-1 and V is TRBV20-1; D perhaps matches TRBD2 (6 bases). The V end lost 1 base, the J end lost 4 bases, and 14 bases lay between the germline ends. This CDR3 has 15 amino acids. Germline values: CDR1 DFQATT, CDR2 SNEGSKA (reference sequence). The CDR3 coding sequence is TGCAGTGCTAGAGGGAGGGCTAGCGAATACAATGAGCAGTTCTTC. Translation gives CSARGRASEYNEQFF.

This clonotype was seen repeatedly, ten times or more. This chain joins TRBV7-2 and TRBJ2-7; 9 bases fit TRBD2. Germline trimming cut 1 base from V and 4 bases from J; bases unmatched to any gene: 11. The germline V gene has CDR1 SGHTA and CDR2 FQGNSA. CDR3 length equals 17 residues. CDR3 DNA sequence: TGTGCCAGCAGCTTAGGAGGTGGCGCGGGAGGGCCTTACGAGCAGTACTTC. Translated, it gives CASSLGGGAGGPYEQYF.

This clonotype was detected only a few times. This rearrangement joins TRBV30 to TRBJ2-2; 7 bases match TRBD1. V lost 3 bases to trimming and J lost 6 bases; unmatched junction nucleotides: 7. Germline V gives CDR1 GTSNPN, CDR2 SVGIG (reference sequence). The CDR3 spans 14 residues. This CDR3 reads CAWSETGMAGELFF. CDR3 nucleotide sequence: TGTGCCTGGAGCGAGACAGGGATGGCCGGGGAGCTGTTTTTT.

This clonotype occurred many times. Written as DNA, the CDR3 is TGTGCCAGCAGCTCCCCTGCCATCGGGTTCGAGCAGTACTTC. Protein product: CASSSPAIGFEQYF. J is TRBJ2-7 and V is TRBV7-9; D ambiguous. The germline gives CDR1 SEHNR, CDR2 FQNEAQ (reference sequence). The CDR3 spans 14 residues. The V end lost 4 bases, the J end lost 6 bases, and 16 bases lay between the germline ends.

The chain recombines TRBV15 with TRBJ2-1, with 14 bases identical to TRBD2. From germline, CDR1 is LNHNV and CDR2 YYDKDF (reference sequence). The V and J ends lost 6 bases and 9 bases, in that order; junction bases with no gene match: 4. CDR3 length: 14 amino acids. CDR3 DNA sequence: TGTGCCACCAGGACTAGCGGGAGGGAAGGTGAGCAGTTCTTC. Protein: CATRTSGREGEQFF. The full variable domain, with the rest looked up from reference TRBV15 and TRBJ2-1, is DAMVIQNPRYQVTQFGKPVTLSCSQTLNHNVMYWYQQKSSQAPKLLFHYYDKDFNNEADTPDNFQSRRPNTSFCFLDIRSPGLGDTAMYLCATRTSGREGEQFFGPGTRLTVL.

This clonotype appeared a few times. The V call is TRBV3-1, the J call TRBJ2-7; 7 nucleotides match TRBD2. The V gene's germline CDR1 is LGHDT and CDR2 YNNKEL (reference sequence). This CDR3 is built from 15 residues. Trimming removed 5 bases from V and 2 bases from J; junction bases left unmatched: 9. CDR3 in DNA: TGTGCCAGCAGCAAAACTAGCGTGCGAACCTACGAGCAGTACTTC. Translated, it gives CASSKTSVRTYEQYF.

This clonotype has a count of ten or more. The chain recombines TRBV10-3 with TRBJ1-1; D may be TRBD1 (6 bases). CDR3 length: 11 residues. Trimming pared 10 bases from V and 8 bases from J, leaving 14 bases between. Germline lookup yields CDR1 ENHRY and CDR2 SYGVKD. The CDR3 DNA is TGTGCCACTAGGGGGAACCGGGAAGCTTTCTTT. Translating it yields CATRGNREAFF.

There are many counts of this clonotype. V and J are TRBV15 and TRBJ1-6; TRBD1 matches 7 bases. This CDR3 has 14 amino acids. V was clipped by 6 bases and J by 7 bases; unmatched bases: 6. Germline V gene data show CDR1 as LNHNV and CDR2 as YYDKDF (reference sequence). The CDR3 loop reads CATSRNRGNSPLHF. DNA for the CDR3: TGTGCCACCAGTAGAAACAGGGGAAATTCACCCCTCCACTTT.

This clonotype showed up many times. This rearrangement joins TRBV5-1 to TRBJ2-7; 9 bases are shared with TRBD1. The germline gives CDR1 SGHRS, CDR2 YFSETQ. V lost 7 bases to trimming and J lost 5 bases; unmatched junction nucleotides: 10. The CDR3 extends over 14 amino acids. The CDR3 coding sequence is TGCGCCAGCTCTACAGGGGGCCTCATGGACGAGCAGTACTTC. Residues: CASSTGGLMDEQYF.

This clonotype was detected ten times or more. V gene TRBV20-1 combines with J gene TRBJ2-4, with a tentative D call TRBD1 (5 bases). CDR1 and CDR2 (germline): DFQATT, SNEGSKA (reference sequence). The CDR3 loop spans 15 amino acids. Trimming took off 3 bases at V and 3 bases at J, with 15 bases between the two ends. The CDR3 sequence is CSASRQGSVKNIQYF. The DNA for the CDR3 is TGCAGTGCTAGCCGGCAGGGAAGTGTCAAAAACATTCAGTACTTC.

This chain uses TRBV18 with TRBJ1-5; maybe TRBD1 (5 bases). V lost 2 bases, J lost 4 bases, and 15 bases lay in between. Germline CDR1 is KGHSH and CDR2 is LQKENI. CDR3 length equals 16 residues. The CDR3 is CASSPMAGRSNQPQHF. CDR3 DNA: TGTGCCAGCTCACCAATGGCGGGACGGTCTAATCAGCCCCAGCATTTT.

V and J are TRBV7-9 and TRBJ2-5; TRBD1 matches at 9 bases. The CDR3 contains 14 residues. CDR1 and CDR2 (germline): SEHNR, FQNEAQ (reference sequence). Trimming took 6 bases from V and 2 from J; bases not matched to a gene: 4. The DNA for the CDR3 is TGTGCCAGCAGACACGGACAGGGGCAAGAGACCCAGTACTTC. It encodes CASRHGQGQETQYF.

The table lists this clonotype with many counts. The CDR3 loop reads CASSFYGTDNQPQHF. The CDR3 bases are TGTGCCAGCAGCTTCTACGGGACCGATAATCAGCCCCAGCATTTT. The chain joins TRBV5-5 to TRBJ1-5; D might be TRBD1 (5 bases). The CDR3 is 15 amino acids. CDR1 is SGHKS and CDR2 is YYEKEE in the germline V gene (reference sequence). Trimming left V 2 bases short and J 4 bases short, with 13 bases between.